These 11 T cell receptor beta chains were all obtained from the same sample, sequenced in a study of cytomegalovirus exposure and HLA in healthy donors. TCRdb's copy holds only in-frame clones and misses some; the assay was immunoSEQ multiplex PCR. Counted here are 100,000 to 150,000 clones, roughly 90% occurring once; the ten biggest clones make up less than 2%. Sequenced material: PBMCs. These receptors came from a woman between 18 and 30 years old in good health and CMV-seronegative.

V usage is TRBV15 and J usage is TRBJ2-7; 9 nucleotides match TRBD1. Per germline, CDR1 LNHNV and CDR2 YYDKDF (reference sequence). J gave up 7 bases and V 2 bases, and 9 bases lay outside the gene matches. The CDR3 length is 15 residues. The CDR3 sequence is CATSRRDRVIGEQYF. The CDR3 DNA is TGTGCCACCAGCAGAAGGGACAGGGTCATAGGGGAGCAGTACTTC.

The V gene is TRBV21-1, the J gene TRBJ2-7; the table calls TRBD2, which could not be checked here. TRBV21-1 corresponds to a pseudogene. This CDR3 contains 12 residues. This CDR3 is CASVARIYEQYF. In nucleotides, the CDR3 is TGTGCCAGCGTAGCCCGAATCTACGAGCAGTACTTC.

V is TRBV2 and J is TRBJ2-7, with D perhaps TRBD2 (7 bases). The CDR3 sequence is 18 residues long. V lost 0 bases to trimming and J lost 4 bases, with 22 bases between them. Per germline, CDR1 SNHLY and CDR2 FYNNEI. CDR3 in DNA: TGTGCCAGCAGTGAAGCGGTGCGGGGGCAAGAAGCGGGTTACGAGCAGTACTTC. Its translation is CASSEAVRGQEAGYEQYF.

The CDR3 DNA sequence: TGTGCCAGCAGTGAGAGGACTACTTTCGACAATGAGCAGTTCTTC. Its protein is CASSERTTFDNEQFF. The chain couples TRBV6-1 to TRBJ2-1; weak D call: TRBD2 (6 bases). The V gene lost 3 bases and the J gene lost 5 bases, with 14 bases spanning the gap. Per germline, CDR1 MNHNS and CDR2 SASEGT. CDR3 length equals 15 residues.

V and J are TRBV5-1 and TRBJ2-7; D gene ambiguous. V gave up 3 bases and J gave up 4 bases, with 8 bases separating them. CDR3 length: 12 residues. CDR1 and CDR2 (germline): SGHRS, YFSETQ. The CDR3 nucleotides read TGCGCCAGCAGCTCCTCCCAGTACGAGCAGTACTTC. Translated: CASSSSQYEQYF.

This clone was counted once. V gene TRBV28 combines with J gene TRBJ1-2; 9 nucleotides line up with TRBD1. Germline trimming cut 6 bases from V and 3 bases from J; bases unmatched to any gene: 14. Germline loops: CDR1 MDHEN, CDR2 SYDVKM. The CDR3 contains 17 residues. This CDR3 is CASSTVPGQGPDYGYTF. The CDR3 bases are TGTGCCAGCAGCACCGTCCCGGGACAGGGACCGGACTATGGCTACACCTTC.

This clone was seen a handful of times. The genes are TRBV5-1 and TRBJ2-7, with TRBD1 identical over 10 bases. The CDR3 is 15 residues long. CDR1 is SGHRS, CDR2 YFSETQ, per germline. The V segment lost 4 bases and the J segment 5 bases; nucleotides outside the gene matches: 9. This CDR3 reads CASSPGQGMFHEQYF. The CDR3 DNA reads as TGCGCCAGCAGCCCGGGACAGGGGATGTTCCACGAGCAGTACTTC.

The chain links TRBV6-6 to TRBJ1-4; D unclear. The CDR3 runs 15 residues. Per the germline V gene, CDR1 is MNHNY and CDR2 is SVGAGI (reference sequence). V dropped 0 bases and J dropped 8 bases, with 13 bases sitting between them. CDR3 DNA: TGTGCCAGCAGTTACTCAACGGTGAGATACGAAAAACTGTTTTTT. The encoded protein is CASSYSTVRYEKLFF.

This clone occurred a few times. The V call is TRBV30, the J call TRBJ1-4; D possibly corresponds to TRBD1 (5 bases). Between the trimmed V and J ends, which lost 5 bases and 8 bases, there was a span of 12 bases. The germline V gene encodes CDR1 GTSNPN and CDR2 SVGIG (reference sequence). This CDR3 spans 12 amino acids. CDR3 in DNA: TGTGCCTGGCAAAGGAGGGGAGAAAAACTGTTTTTT. It codes for CAWQRRGEKLFF.

This chain links TRBV6-1 with TRBJ1-5; no clear D. The CDR3 length is 12 residues. Per the germline V gene, CDR1 is MNHNS and CDR2 is SASEGT. V lost 10 bases and J lost 5, with 12 bases in between. CDR3 in DNA: TGTGCCACCTCCTTCGGGGATCAGCCCCAGCATTTT. Translation gives CATSFGDQPQHF.

The genes are TRBV28 and TRBJ1-2; 7 bases line up with TRBD1. The CDR3 extends over 14 amino acids. The J segment lost 1 base and the V segment lost 6 bases, leaving 5 bases of the junction unmatched. From germline, CDR1 is MDHEN and CDR2 SYDVKM. The DNA for the CDR3 is TGTGCCAGCAGAAGGACAGGATATAACTATGGCTACACCTTC. This sequence encodes CASRRTGYNYGYTF.